The T cell receptor beta chain described here comes from a study of T-cell memory formation after mild COVID-19. TCRdb used MiXCR to reprocess the 5' RACE reads, holding one entry per CDR3 protein. This table has hundreds of thousands of distinct CDR3 sequences, 16% appearing once. From germline, CDR1 is SGHTA and CDR2 FQGNSA. The CDR3 loop spans 13 amino acids. V was pared by 5 bases and J by 3 bases, with 3 bases of the junction left unmatched. The clonotype was recovered from a man younger than 35 who had mild COVID-19 (a few samples of this study predate the infection). Cell type and time point are not known. The chain combines TRBV7-2 with TRBJ1-2, with TRBD1 identical over 7 bases. The material sequenced was PBMCs or a T cell subset sorted from them (not recorded which). CDR3 bases: TGTGCCAGCAGCGCGGACAGGTACTATGGCTACACCTTC. Its protein product is CASSADRYYGYTF.